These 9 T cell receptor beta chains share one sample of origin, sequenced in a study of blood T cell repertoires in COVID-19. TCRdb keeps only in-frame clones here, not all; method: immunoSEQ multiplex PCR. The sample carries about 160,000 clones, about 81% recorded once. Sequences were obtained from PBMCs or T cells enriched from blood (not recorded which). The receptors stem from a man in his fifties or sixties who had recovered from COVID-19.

CDR3 DNA sequence: TGTGCCAGCAGTGATCCAGGCAGGGTGGGCGCTGAAGCTTTCTTT. Residues: CASSDPGRVGAEAFF. This chain connects TRBV25-1 to TRBJ1-1; tentatively, D is TRBD1 (5 bases). The germline V and J ends were trimmed by 3 bases and 6 bases, with 17 bases remaining between them. There are 15 residues in the CDR3. Germline V gene sequence: CDR1 MGHDK, CDR2 SYGVNS.

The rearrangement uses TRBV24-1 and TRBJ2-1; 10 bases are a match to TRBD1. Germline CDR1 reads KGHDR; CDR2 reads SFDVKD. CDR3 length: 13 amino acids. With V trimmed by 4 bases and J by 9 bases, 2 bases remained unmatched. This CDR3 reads CATSEGQGGEQFF. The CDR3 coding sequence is TGTGCCACCAGTGAAGGACAGGGGGGTGAGCAGTTCTTC.

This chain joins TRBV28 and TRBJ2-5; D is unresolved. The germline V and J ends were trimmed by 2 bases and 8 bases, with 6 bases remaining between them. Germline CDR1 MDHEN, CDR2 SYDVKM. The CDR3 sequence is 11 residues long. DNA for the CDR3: TGTGCCAGCAGTTTAAGAGAAACCCAGTACTTC. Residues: CASSLRETQYF.

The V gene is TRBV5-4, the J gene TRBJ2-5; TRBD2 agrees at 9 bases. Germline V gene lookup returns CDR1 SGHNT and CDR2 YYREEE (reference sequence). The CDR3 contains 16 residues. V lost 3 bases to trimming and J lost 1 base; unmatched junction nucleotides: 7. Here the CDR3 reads CASSSAAGGIQETQYF. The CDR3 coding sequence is TGTGCCAGCAGCTCTGCAGCGGGGGGCATCCAAGAGACCCAGTACTTC.

CDR3 protein: CASSIKGNDNSPLHF. In DNA, the CDR3 is TGTGCCAGTAGTATCAAGGGGAACGATAATTCACCCCTCCACTTT. The chain joins TRBV19 to TRBJ1-6; a weak D match, TRBD1 (5 bases). Germline V lookup: CDR1 LNHDA, CDR2 SQIVND (reference sequence). The CDR3 covers 15 residues. The V and J ends lost 3 bases and 5 bases respectively, with 11 bases between them.

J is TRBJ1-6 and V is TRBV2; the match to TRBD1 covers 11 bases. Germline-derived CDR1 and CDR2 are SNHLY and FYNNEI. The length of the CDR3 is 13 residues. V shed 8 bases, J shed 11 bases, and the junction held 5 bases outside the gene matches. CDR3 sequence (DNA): TGTGCCAGCGGGGGACAGGGGGTCCCACCCCTCCACTTT. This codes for CASGGQGVPPLHF.

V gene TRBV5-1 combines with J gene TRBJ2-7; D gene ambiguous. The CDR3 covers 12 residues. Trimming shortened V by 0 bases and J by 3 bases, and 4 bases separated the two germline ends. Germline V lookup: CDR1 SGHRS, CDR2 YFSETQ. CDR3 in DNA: TGCGCCAGCAGCTTGGACGGCTACGAGCAGTACTTC. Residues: CASSLDGYEQYF.

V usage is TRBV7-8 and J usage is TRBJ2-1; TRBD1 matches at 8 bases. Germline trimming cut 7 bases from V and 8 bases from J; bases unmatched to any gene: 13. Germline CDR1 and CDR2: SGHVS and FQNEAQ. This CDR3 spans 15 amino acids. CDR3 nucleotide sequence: TGTGCCAGCATTCCCGGGACAGGCATGTTTTATGAGCAGTTCTTC. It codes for CASIPGTGMFYEQFF.

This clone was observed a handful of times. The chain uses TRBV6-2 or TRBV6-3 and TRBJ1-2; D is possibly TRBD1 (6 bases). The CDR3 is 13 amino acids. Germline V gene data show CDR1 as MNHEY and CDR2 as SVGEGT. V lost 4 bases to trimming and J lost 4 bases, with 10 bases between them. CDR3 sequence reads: CASSSTGPYGYTF. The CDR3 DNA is TGTGCCAGCAGTTCCACAGGGCCCTATGGCTACACCTTC.